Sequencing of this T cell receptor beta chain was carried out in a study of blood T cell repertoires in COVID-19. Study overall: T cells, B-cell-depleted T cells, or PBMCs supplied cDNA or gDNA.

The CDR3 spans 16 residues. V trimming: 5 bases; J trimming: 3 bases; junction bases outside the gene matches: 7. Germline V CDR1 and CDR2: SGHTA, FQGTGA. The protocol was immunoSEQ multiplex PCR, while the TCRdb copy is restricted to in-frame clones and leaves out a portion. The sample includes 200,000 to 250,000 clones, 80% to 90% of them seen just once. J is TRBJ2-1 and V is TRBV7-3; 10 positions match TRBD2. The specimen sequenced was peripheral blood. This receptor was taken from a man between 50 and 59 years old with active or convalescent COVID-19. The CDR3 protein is CASSPSGTSVYNEQFF. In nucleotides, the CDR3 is TGTGCCAGCAGCCCCTCCGGGACTAGCGTCTACAATGAGCAGTTCTTC.